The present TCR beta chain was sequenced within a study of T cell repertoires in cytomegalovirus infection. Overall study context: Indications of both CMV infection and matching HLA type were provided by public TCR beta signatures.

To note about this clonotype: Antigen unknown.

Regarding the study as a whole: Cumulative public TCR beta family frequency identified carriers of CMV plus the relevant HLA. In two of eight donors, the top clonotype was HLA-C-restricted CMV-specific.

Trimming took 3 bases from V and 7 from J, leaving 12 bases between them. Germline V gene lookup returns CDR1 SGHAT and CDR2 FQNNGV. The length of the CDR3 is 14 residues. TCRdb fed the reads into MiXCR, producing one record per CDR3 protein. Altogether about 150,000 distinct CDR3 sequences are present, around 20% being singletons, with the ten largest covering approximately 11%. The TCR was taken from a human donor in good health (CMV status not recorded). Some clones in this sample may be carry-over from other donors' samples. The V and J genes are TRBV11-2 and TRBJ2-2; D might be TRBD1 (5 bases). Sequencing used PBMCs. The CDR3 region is CASSLTEKGGELFF. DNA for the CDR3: TGTGCCAGCAGCTTGACAGAGAAAGGCGGGGAGCTGTTTTTT.